Sequencing of this T cell receptor (beta chain) was carried out in a study of cytomegalovirus exposure and HLA in healthy donors. Study findings and constraints: Equally common other TCR beta chains were less clonally expanded than HLA-associated ones, a later analysis found. Presence/absence comparisons presumed near-even sequencing depth among donors. In vitro work confirmed that a few CMV-associated chains recognize CMV antigens.

This clone was counted once. No antigen is known for it. The PCR was carried out with 60 Vbeta primers and 13 Jbeta primers. TCRdb keeps only in-frame clones here, not all; method: immunoSEQ multiplex PCR. The sample has around 63,000 clones; about 80% are singletons. V lost 2 bases and J lost 5, with 13 bases in between. Germline CDR1 MNHEY, CDR2 SMNVEV (reference sequence). The CDR3 consists of 15 residues. The chain combines TRBV27 with TRBJ1-5, with D possibly being TRBD1 (5 bases). The sequence derives from a man between 60 and 75 years old in good health and CMV-seropositive. The source material was PBMCs. The CDR3 is CASSLGGRDHQPQHF. The CDR3 nucleotides are TGTGCCAGCAGTTTAGGGGGGAGGGACCATCAGCCCCAGCATTTT.